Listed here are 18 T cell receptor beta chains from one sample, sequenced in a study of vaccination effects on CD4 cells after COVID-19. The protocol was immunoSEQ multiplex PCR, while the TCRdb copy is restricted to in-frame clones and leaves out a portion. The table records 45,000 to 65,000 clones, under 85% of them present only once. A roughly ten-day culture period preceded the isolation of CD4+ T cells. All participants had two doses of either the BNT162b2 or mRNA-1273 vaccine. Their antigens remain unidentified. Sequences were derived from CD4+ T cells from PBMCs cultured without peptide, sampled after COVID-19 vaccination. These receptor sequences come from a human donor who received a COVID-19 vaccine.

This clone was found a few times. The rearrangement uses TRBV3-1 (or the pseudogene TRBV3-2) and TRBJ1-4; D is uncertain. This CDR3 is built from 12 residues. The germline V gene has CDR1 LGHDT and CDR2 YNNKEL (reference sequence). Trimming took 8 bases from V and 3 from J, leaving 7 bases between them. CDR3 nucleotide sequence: TGTGCCAGCGGTGTGCCTAATGAAAAACTGTTTTTT. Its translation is CASGVPNEKLFF.

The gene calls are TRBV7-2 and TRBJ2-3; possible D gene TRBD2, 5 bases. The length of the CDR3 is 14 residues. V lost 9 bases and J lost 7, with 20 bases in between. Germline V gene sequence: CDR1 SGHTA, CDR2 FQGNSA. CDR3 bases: TGTGCCAGTCAAACAAACCCCGGGGTAAATACGCAGTATTTT. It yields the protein CASQTNPGVNTQYF.

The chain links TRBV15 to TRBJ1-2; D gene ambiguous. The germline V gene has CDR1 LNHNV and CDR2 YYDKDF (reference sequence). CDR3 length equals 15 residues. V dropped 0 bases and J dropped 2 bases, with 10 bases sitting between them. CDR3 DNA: TGTGCCACCAGCAGAGAGGCGTCCGCAAACTATGGCTACACCTTC. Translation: CATSREASANYGYTF. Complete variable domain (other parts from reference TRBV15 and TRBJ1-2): DAMVIQNPRYQVTQFGKPVTLSCSQTLNHNVMYWYQQKSSQAPKLLFHYYDKDFNNEADTPDNFQSRRPNTSFCFLDIRSPGLGDTAMYLCATSREASANYGYTFGSGTRLTVV.

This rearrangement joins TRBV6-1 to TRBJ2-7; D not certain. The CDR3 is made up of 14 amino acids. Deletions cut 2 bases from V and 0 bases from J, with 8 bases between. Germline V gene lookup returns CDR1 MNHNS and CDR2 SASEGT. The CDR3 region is CASSEKTASYEQYF. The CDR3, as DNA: TGTGCCAGCAGTGAAAAAACAGCCTCCTACGAGCAGTACTTC.

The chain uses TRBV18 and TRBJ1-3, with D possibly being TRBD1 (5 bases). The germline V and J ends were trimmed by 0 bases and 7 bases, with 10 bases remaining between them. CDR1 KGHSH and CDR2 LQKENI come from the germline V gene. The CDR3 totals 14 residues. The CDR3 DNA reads TGTGCCAGCTCACCACCGTCAGGGACCAACACCATATATTTT. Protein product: CASSPPSGTNTIYF.

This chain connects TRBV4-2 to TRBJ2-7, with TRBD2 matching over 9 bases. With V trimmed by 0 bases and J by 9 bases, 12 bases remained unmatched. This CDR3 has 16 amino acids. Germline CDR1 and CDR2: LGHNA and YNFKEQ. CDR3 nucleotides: TGTGCCAGCAGCCAAGACGTAGCGGGAGCTCCTGGAGGGCAGTACTTC. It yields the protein CASSQDVAGAPGGQYF.

The CDR3 region is CASTSRGGTGELFF. The CDR3 DNA follows: TGTGCCAGTACTAGCCGGGGAGGTACCGGGGAGCTGTTTTTT. This sequence joins TRBV19 and TRBJ2-2; tentatively, D is TRBD2 (6 bases). V lost 7 bases and J lost 5, with 14 bases in between. CDR1 and CDR2 (germline): LNHDA, SQIVND (reference sequence). The CDR3 spans 14 residues.

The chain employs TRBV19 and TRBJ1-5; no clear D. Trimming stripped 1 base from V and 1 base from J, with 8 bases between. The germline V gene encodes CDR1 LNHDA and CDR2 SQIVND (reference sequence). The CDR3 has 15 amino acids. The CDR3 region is CASSIGRQSNQPQHF. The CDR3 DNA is TGTGCCAGTAGTATAGGTCGGCAAAGCAATCAGCCCCAGCATTTT.

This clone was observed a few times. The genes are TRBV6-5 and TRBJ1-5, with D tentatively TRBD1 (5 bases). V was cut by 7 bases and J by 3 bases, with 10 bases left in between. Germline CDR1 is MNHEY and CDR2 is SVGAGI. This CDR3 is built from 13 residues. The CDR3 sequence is CASNEGPNQPQHF. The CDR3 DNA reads TGTGCCAGCAACGAGGGACCCAATCAGCCCCAGCATTTT.

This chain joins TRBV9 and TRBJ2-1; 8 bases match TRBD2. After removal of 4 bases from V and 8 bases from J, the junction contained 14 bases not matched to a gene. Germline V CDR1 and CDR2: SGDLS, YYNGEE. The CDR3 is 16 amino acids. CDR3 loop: CASSPLRAGARYEQFF. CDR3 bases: TGTGCCAGCAGCCCCCTTAGAGCGGGAGCTAGGTATGAGCAGTTCTTC.

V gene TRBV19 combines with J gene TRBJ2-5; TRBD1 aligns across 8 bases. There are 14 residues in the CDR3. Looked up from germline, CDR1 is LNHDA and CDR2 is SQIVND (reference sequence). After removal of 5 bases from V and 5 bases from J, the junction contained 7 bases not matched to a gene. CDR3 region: CASSVGTGGETQYF. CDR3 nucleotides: TGTGCCAGTAGTGTCGGGACAGGAGGGGAGACCCAGTACTTC.

CDR3 loop: CASSQDLRLAGYEQYF. DNA for the CDR3: TGTGCCAGCAGCCAAGATTTACGATTGGCGGGGTACGAGCAGTACTTC. This sequence joins TRBV3-1 (or the pseudogene TRBV3-2) and TRBJ2-7; possible D gene TRBD2, 6 bases. CDR1 and CDR2 (germline): LGHDT, YNNKEL (reference sequence). V lost 0 bases, J lost 4 bases, and 16 bases lay in between. This CDR3 has 16 amino acids.

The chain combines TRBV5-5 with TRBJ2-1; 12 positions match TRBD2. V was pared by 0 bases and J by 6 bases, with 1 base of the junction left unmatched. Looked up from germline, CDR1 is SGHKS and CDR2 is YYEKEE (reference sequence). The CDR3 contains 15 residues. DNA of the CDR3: TGTGCCAGCAGCTTGGGACTAGCGGGAGTCAATGAGCAGTTCTTC. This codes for CASSLGLAGVNEQFF.

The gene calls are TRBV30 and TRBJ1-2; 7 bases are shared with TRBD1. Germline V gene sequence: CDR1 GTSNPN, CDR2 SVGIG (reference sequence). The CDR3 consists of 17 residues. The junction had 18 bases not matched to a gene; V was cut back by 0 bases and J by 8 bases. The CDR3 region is CAWSVVRARGGAGGYTF. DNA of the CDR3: TGTGCCTGGAGTGTAGTTCGAGCCCGAGGGGGCGCGGGAGGCTACACCTTC.

In DNA, the CDR3 is TGTGCCAGCAGTTTTGACCGTCTTTACGAGCAGTACTTC. This codes for CASSFDRLYEQYF. The chain carries TRBV28 and TRBJ2-7, with D uncertain. Trimming pared 3 bases from V and 4 bases from J, leaving 10 bases between. The CDR3 has 13 amino acids. Germline V gene sequence: CDR1 MDHEN, CDR2 SYDVKM.

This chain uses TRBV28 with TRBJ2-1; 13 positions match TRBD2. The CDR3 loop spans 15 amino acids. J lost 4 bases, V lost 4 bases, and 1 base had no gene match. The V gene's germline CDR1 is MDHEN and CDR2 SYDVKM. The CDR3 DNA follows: TGTGCCAGCAGTTCGGGACTAGCGGGGTACAATGAGCAGTTCTTC. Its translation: CASSSGLAGYNEQFF.

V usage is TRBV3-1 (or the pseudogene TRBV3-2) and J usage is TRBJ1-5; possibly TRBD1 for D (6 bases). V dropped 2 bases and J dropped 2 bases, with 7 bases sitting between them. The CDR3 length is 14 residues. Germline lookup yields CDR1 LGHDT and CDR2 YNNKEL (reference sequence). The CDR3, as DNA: TGTGCCAGCAGCCAATCAGGGGGCAATCAGCCCCAGCATTTT. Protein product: CASSQSGGNQPQHF.

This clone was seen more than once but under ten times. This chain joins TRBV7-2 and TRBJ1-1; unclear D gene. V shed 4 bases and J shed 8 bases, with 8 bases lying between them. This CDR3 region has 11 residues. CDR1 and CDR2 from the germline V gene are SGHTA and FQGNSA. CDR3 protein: CASSSQIEAFF. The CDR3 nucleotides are TGTGCCAGCAGCTCACAAATCGAAGCTTTCTTT.